These 15 T cell receptor beta chains originate from one sample sequenced in a study of blood T cells in healthy people across ages. A second PCR, run for about 7 to 11 cycles, used a sample-barcoded 5' primer plus a J-beta primer mix. TCRdb re-called the 5' RACE reads through MiXCR, storing one row per CDR3 protein. The sample yields about 760,000 distinct CDR3 sequences, approximately 25% seen once. Separately, the same data were catalogued under a study of T cells of mothers and their children.

Sequenced: blood. The receptors derive from a boy younger than 18 in good health.

The rearrangement joins TRBV7-9 to TRBJ2-1, with D hard to call. Trimming removed 2 bases from V and 6 bases from J, with 14 bases in between. This CDR3 is built from 15 residues. Germline CDR1 reads SEHNR; CDR2 reads FQNEAQ (reference sequence). CDR3: CASSLTHEISNEQFF. In DNA, the CDR3 is TGTGCCAGCAGCTTAACCCACGAGATAAGCAATGAGCAGTTCTTC.

The chain couples TRBV15 to TRBJ1-2; TRBD1 matches 7 bases. The CDR3 covers 14 residues. Unmatched junction bases numbered 7, after V lost 5 bases and J lost 4 bases. CDR1 and CDR2 from the germline V gene are LNHNV and YYDKDF (reference sequence). CDR3 in amino acids: CATSVEQGTYGYTF. Written as DNA, the CDR3 is TGTGCCACCAGCGTCGAACAGGGGACCTATGGCTACACCTTC.

The rearrangement links TRBV20-1 to TRBJ2-7, with D possibly matching TRBD1 (5 bases). Trimming took 4 bases from V and 1 from J, leaving 17 bases between them. The germline V gene encodes CDR1 DFQATT and CDR2 SNEGSKA (reference sequence). The CDR3 sequence is 15 residues long. This CDR3 is CSAKVMGQGSYEQYF. The DNA of the CDR3 is TGCAGTGCTAAGGTCATGGGGCAGGGTTCCTACGAGCAGTACTTC.

The chain is built from TRBV29-1 and TRBJ2-5; D is tentatively TRBD1 or TRBD2 (5 bases each). Trimming removed 7 bases from V and 0 bases from J, with 12 bases in between. The germline gives CDR1 SQVTM, CDR2 ANQGSEA. The CDR3 contains 13 residues. The DNA of the CDR3 is TGCAGCGCCCGAATGGGGGACCAAGAGACCCAGTACTTC. It encodes CSARMGDQETQYF. The complete variable domain, with remaining parts taken from reference TRBV29-1 and TRBJ2-5, reads SAVISQKPSRDICQRGTSLTIQCQVDSQVTMMFWYRQQPGQSLTLIATANQGSEATYESGFVIDKFPISRPNLTFSTLTVSNMSPEDSSIYLCSARMGDQETQYFGPGTRLLVL.

This clonotype was counted a few times. The chain uses TRBV12-3 or TRBV12-4 and TRBJ1-4, with D hard to call. The CDR3 sequence is 10 residues long. Trimming left V 10 bases short and J 7 bases short, with 7 bases between. CDR3 region: CATHPEKLFF. The CDR3 bases are TGTGCCACCCACCCTGAAAAACTGTTTTTT.

This clonotype was recorded a few times. This chain links TRBV9 with TRBJ2-5, with 9 bases aligning to TRBD1. The DNA end is a closer match to TRBJ2-7, so the J assignment may be wrong. CDR1 is SGDLS, CDR2 YYNGEE, per germline. This CDR3 is built from 15 residues. The CDR3 protein is CASSVGGQGGYEQYF. Here the CDR3 DNA reads TGTGCCAGCAGCGTAGGGGGACAGGGTGGCTACGAGCAGTACTTC.

The chain is built from TRBV20-1 and TRBJ2-4; 8 bases fit TRBD2. The V gene's germline CDR1 is DFQATT and CDR2 SNEGSKA (reference sequence). The V gene end was trimmed by 0 bases and the J gene end by 2 bases; junction bases not matched to a gene: 15. This CDR3 contains 19 residues. Written as DNA, the CDR3 is TGCAGTGCTAGAGATGGAGGGGCAAGCGGGAGCTATACCAAAAACATTCAGTACTTC. It encodes CSARDGGASGSYTKNIQYF.

This chain links TRBV5-1 with TRBJ2-1; 7 nucleotides align to TRBD1. This CDR3 region has 15 residues. The V and J ends lost 2 bases and 2 bases, in that order; junction bases with no gene match: 4. Germline V gives CDR1 SGHRS, CDR2 YFSETQ. The chain's CDR3 is CASSLQGRAYNEQFF. The CDR3 DNA follows: TGCGCCAGCAGCTTACAGGGGCGAGCCTACAATGAGCAGTTCTTC.

The genes are TRBV20-1 and TRBJ2-5; D may be TRBD1 (5 bases). This CDR3 is built from 17 residues. Trimming pared 0 bases from V and 0 bases from J, leaving 17 bases between. Per germline, CDR1 DFQATT and CDR2 SNEGSKA (reference sequence). As DNA, the CDR3 is TGCAGTGCTAGAGAAATACCCAATGGGGCAAACCAAGAGACCCAGTACTTC. It translates to CSAREIPNGANQETQYF.

This chain joins TRBV14 and TRBJ1-2, with D possibly matching TRBD1 (5 bases). The germline V gene has CDR1 SGHDN and CDR2 FVKESK. V was clipped by 5 bases and J by 0 bases, with 10 bases between them. This CDR3 region has 14 residues. The CDR3 region is CASSSGLTNYGYTF. The CDR3 DNA sequence: TGTGCCAGCAGCTCAGGGTTAACTAACTATGGCTACACCTTC.

The chain is built from TRBV27 and TRBJ1-2, with D possibly matching TRBD1 (5 bases). V was cut by 3 bases and J by 5 bases, with 13 bases left in between. CDR1 MNHEY and CDR2 SMNVEV come from the germline V gene (reference sequence). This CDR3 contains 14 residues. The CDR3 reads CASSLRDSGYGYTF. CDR3 DNA sequence: TGTGCCAGCAGTTTGAGAGACAGTGGGTATGGCTACACCTTC.

This clonotype was seen a handful of times. This sequence joins TRBV10-3 and TRBJ1-1; 8 positions match TRBD1. After removal of 10 bases from V and 4 bases from J, the junction contained 8 bases not matched to a gene. The CDR3 contains 13 residues. Germline assignment: CDR1 ENHRY and CDR2 SYGVKD. The chain's CDR3 is CASDRGGGTEAFF. CDR3 DNA: TGTGCCAGCGACAGGGGAGGTGGCACTGAAGCTTTCTTT.

This clonotype was detected only once. This sequence joins TRBV14 and TRBJ2-3; no definite D call. The CDR3 runs to 15 residues. Trimming removed 1 base at V and 2 bases at J, with 10 bases between. CDR1 SGHDN and CDR2 FVKESK come from the germline V gene. The CDR3 region is CASSQARIHTDTQYF. The CDR3 DNA reads TGTGCCAGCAGCCAAGCCAGGATCCACACAGATACGCAGTATTTT.

This clonotype was recorded a few times. V is TRBV4-3 and J is TRBJ2-1; 7 nucleotides match TRBD2. The J segment lost 6 bases and the V segment lost 3 bases, leaving 5 bases of the junction unmatched. Per germline, CDR1 LGHNA and CDR2 YSLEER. The CDR3 has 14 amino acids. The CDR3 reads CASSQAGTINEQFF. The CDR3 region has the DNA TGCGCCAGCAGCCAGGCCGGGACTATCAATGAGCAGTTCTTC.

The rearrangement links TRBV6-6 to TRBJ1-2; 10 bases match TRBD1. V gave up 5 bases and J gave up 3 bases; unmatched junction bases: 6. Per germline, CDR1 MNHNY and CDR2 SVGAGI (reference sequence). CDR3 length equals 15 residues. The CDR3 region is CASSPRTGGYYGYTF. For the CDR3, the DNA is TGTGCCAGCAGTCCTCGGACAGGGGGTTACTATGGCTACACCTTC.